The 24 T cell receptor beta chains given below trace back to one sample, sequenced in a study of control samples from healthy donors and cancer patients. The assay was immunoSEQ multiplex PCR, and TCRdb's table has in-frame clones only and misses some. The table includes some 140,000 clones, approximately 91% detected once. The source material was blood. These receptors were obtained from a woman younger than 45 in good health.

The V call is TRBV5-1, the J call TRBJ2-5; 8 bases align to TRBD1. CDR1 is SGHRS and CDR2 is YFSETQ in the germline V gene. This CDR3 spans 15 amino acids. Trimming at V came to 5 bases and at J to 1 base, leaving 7 bases not matched to a gene. The CDR3 DNA reads TGCGCCAGCAGGGAGGACAGGGCCCTCCAAGAGACCCAGTACTTC. Its translation is CASREDRALQETQYF.

The chain employs TRBV19 and TRBJ1-4; no firm D call. The CDR3 extends over 12 amino acids. V lost 3 bases, J lost 6 bases, and 5 bases lay in between. The germline V gene has CDR1 LNHDA and CDR2 SQIVND (reference sequence). The CDR3 nucleotides read TGTGCCAGTAGTATTGGGGATGAAAAACTGTTTTTT. Translating it yields CASSIGDEKLFF.

This rearrangement joins TRBV2 to TRBJ2-7; no firm D call. V was trimmed by 1 base and J by 7 bases, leaving 8 bases between them. There are 12 residues in the CDR3. Germline V CDR1 and CDR2: SNHLY, FYNNEI. The CDR3 DNA reads as TGTGCCAGCAGTGAAGGGGTAGGGGAGCAGTACTTC. Protein: CASSEGVGEQYF.

The chain links TRBV19 to TRBJ2-1; D not certain. This CDR3 region has 16 residues. CDR1 is LNHDA, CDR2 SQIVND, per germline (reference sequence). V shed 3 bases and J shed 4 bases, with 16 bases lying between them. The CDR3 loop is CASSINPGTPYNEQFF. DNA for the CDR3: TGTGCCAGTAGTATTAATCCGGGCACCCCTTACAATGAGCAGTTCTTC.

The CDR3 spells CAWSVPRSDNQPQHF. The CDR3 bases are TGTGCCTGGAGTGTACCGAGGAGCGACAATCAGCCCCAGCATTTT. The chain recombines TRBV30 with TRBJ1-5, with D hard to call. The CDR3 covers 15 residues. With 0 bases removed from V and 3 bases from J, the gap between germline ends came to 12 bases. Germline V gene sequence: CDR1 GTSNPN, CDR2 SVGIG (reference sequence).

The chain has TRBV27 and TRBJ2-3, with no clear D. V lost 3 bases and J lost 1, with 5 bases in between. From germline, CDR1 is MNHEY and CDR2 SMNVEV (reference sequence). The CDR3 is made up of 13 amino acids. CDR3 DNA: TGTGCCAGCAGTTTTCTGGGCACAGATACGCAGTATTTT. Encoded protein: CASSFLGTDTQYF.

The rearrangement uses TRBV4-2 and TRBJ1-4; D remains unclear. Germline values: CDR1 LGHNA, CDR2 YNFKEQ. Trimming took off 1 base at V and 7 bases at J, with 13 bases between the two ends. The CDR3 runs to 15 residues. The CDR3: CASSQVNGEVEKLFF. The CDR3 nucleotides are TGTGCCAGCAGCCAAGTGAACGGGGAGGTTGAAAAACTGTTTTTT.

This chain joins TRBV28 and TRBJ2-7; either TRBD1 or TRBD2 may fit D (5 bases each). Trimming removed 6 bases at V and 7 bases at J, with 19 bases between. The CDR3 runs to 14 residues. Germline CDR1 MDHEN, CDR2 SYDVKM. In DNA form, the CDR3 reads TGTGCCAGCAGACCTCCCGGGGACCGTTCGGAGCAGTACTTC. This gives the protein CASRPPGDRSEQYF.

Here the CDR3 reads CASGISGSSYEQYF. The CDR3 DNA follows: TGTGCCAGCGGGATTAGCGGGTCCTCCTACGAGCAGTACTTC. The J gene is TRBJ2-7, the V gene TRBV28; 7 nucleotides align to TRBD2. The V gene's germline CDR1 is MDHEN and CDR2 SYDVKM. CDR3 length: 14 residues. J gave up 0 bases and V 8 bases, and 7 bases lay outside the gene matches.

This clone was recorded only once. This rearrangement joins TRBV7-2 to TRBJ2-1; TRBD2 is a possible D gene (5 bases). CDR3 size: 17 residues. V was clipped by 4 bases and J by 5 bases, with 21 bases between them. Germline values: CDR1 SGHTA, CDR2 FQGNSA. The CDR3 DNA reads TGTGCCAGCAGCTCTACCCTACAGAGGGTGGGTCACAATGAGCAGTTCTTC. Translated, it gives CASSSTLQRVGHNEQFF.

The chain combines TRBV5-5 with TRBJ1-1; D uncertain. CDR3 length equals 13 residues. Germline CDR1 is SGHKS and CDR2 is YYEKEE (reference sequence). The V end was cut by 2 bases, the J end by 10 bases, with 15 bases between. The CDR3 coding sequence is TGTGCCAGCAGCTTTAACAGAGACGGTAGAGCTTTCTTT. The encoded protein is CASSFNRDGRAFF.

The genes are TRBV30 and TRBJ2-1, with 8 bases identical to TRBD1. The CDR3 contains 20 residues. Germline values: CDR1 GTSNPN, CDR2 SVGIG (reference sequence). J lost 6 bases, V lost 5 bases, and 27 bases had no gene match. CDR3 sequence (DNA): TGTGCCTGGGATAATCACGGGGCCGCAAACAGGGGGGTCATGGTCAATGAGCAGTTCTTC. Residues: CAWDNHGAANRGVMVNEQFF.

This chain joins TRBV9 and TRBJ2-3; 11 bases are a match to TRBD2. The CDR3 is 15 amino acids. V gave up 0 bases and J gave up 5 bases; unmatched junction bases: 2. CDR1 and CDR2 from the germline V gene are SGDLS and YYNGEE. CDR3 residues: CASSVVGTSGDTQYF. DNA for the CDR3: TGTGCCAGCAGCGTAGTCGGGACTAGCGGAGATACGCAGTATTTT.

The chain joins TRBV10-3 to TRBJ1-5; TRBD1 agrees at 9 bases. Trimming cost V 2 bases and J 3 bases; bases outside gene matches: 11. Germline-derived CDR1 and CDR2 are ENHRY and SYGVKD. The CDR3 consists of 18 residues. CDR3 sequence (DNA): TGTGCCATCAGTGAGCGGGGATTACAGGGGGCTGTCAATCAGCCCCAGCATTTT. This codes for CAISERGLQGAVNQPQHF.

This clone has just one count. CDR3 sequence reads: CASSRILEGPYNEQFF. The DNA of the CDR3 is TGTGCCAGCAGCCGTATTCTTGAGGGGCCCTACAATGAGCAGTTCTTC. The chain couples TRBV5-5 to TRBJ2-1, with D perhaps TRBD1 or TRBD2 (5 bases each). Germline V gene lookup returns CDR1 SGHKS and CDR2 YYEKEE (reference sequence). This CDR3 is 16 amino acids long. Trimming took off 4 bases at V and 2 bases at J, with 16 bases between the two ends.

This CDR3 reads CASSLGGTSGRNEQFF. The CDR3 nucleotides are TGCGCCAGCAGCCTGGGGGGCACTAGCGGGAGAAATGAGCAGTTCTTC. The V gene is TRBV5-1, the J gene TRBJ2-1; 11 bases line up with TRBD2. This CDR3 is 16 amino acids long. J lost 7 bases, V lost 4 bases, and 10 bases had no gene match. Germline V gene sequence: CDR1 SGHRS, CDR2 YFSETQ.

V gene TRBV7-8 combines with J gene TRBJ2-1; the match to TRBD2 covers 9 bases. The CDR3 is 15 amino acids. V dropped 4 bases and J dropped 7; count of bases not matched to a gene: 8. CDR1 and CDR2 (germline): SGHVS, FQNEAQ. CDR3 sequence (DNA): TGTGCCAGCAGCTCCCGGGCTAGCGGGGCTAATGAGCAGTTCTTC. Translated, it gives CASSSRASGANEQFF.

The V and J genes are TRBV5-1 and TRBJ2-7; D remains ambiguous. Trimming left V 0 bases short and J 4 bases short, with 5 bases between. Germline V gene lookup returns CDR1 SGHRS and CDR2 YFSETQ. This CDR3 is 12 amino acids long. CDR3 bases: TGCGCCAGCAGCTTGGGGGCTTACGAGCAGTACTTC. This sequence encodes CASSLGAYEQYF. The variable domain in full, with the rest retrieved from reference TRBV5-1 and TRBJ2-7, is KAGVTQTPRYLIKTRGQQVTLSCSPISGHRSVSWYQQTPGQGLQFLFEYFSETQRNKGNFPGRFSGRQFSNSRSEMNVSTLELGDSALYLCASSLGAYEQYFGPGTRLTVT.

This clone was seen only once. The chain joins TRBV20-1 to TRBJ2-1; TRBD2 aligns across 9 bases. V dropped 3 bases and J dropped 7; count of bases not matched to a gene: 10. The CDR3 loop spans 15 amino acids. Germline CDR1 and CDR2: DFQATT and SNEGSKA (reference sequence). CDR3 in amino acids: CSASSLAGFENEQFF. DNA of the CDR3: TGCAGTGCTAGTTCCCTAGCGGGATTCGAGAATGAGCAGTTCTTC.

The chain employs TRBV3-1 (or the pseudogene TRBV3-2) and TRBJ2-3; D may be TRBD1 or TRBD2 (5 bases each). Trimming took 0 bases from V and 5 from J, leaving 18 bases between them. Germline CDR1 and CDR2: LGHDT and YNNKEL (reference sequence). The CDR3 spans 17 residues. CDR3: CASSQDGGSGRRDTQYF. CDR3 coding DNA: TGTGCCAGCAGCCAAGATGGCGGGTCAGGGCGCAGAGATACGCAGTATTTT.

The chain couples TRBV29-1 to TRBJ1-1; 7 bases fit TRBD1. This CDR3 has 15 residues. CDR1 and CDR2 from the germline V gene are SQVTM and ANQGSEA. J was trimmed by 0 bases and V by 7 bases; bases with no gene match: 11. The CDR3 sequence: CSGSYPTGLNTEAFF. As DNA, the CDR3 is TGCAGCGGCTCATACCCGACAGGGCTGAACACTGAAGCTTTCTTT.

The gene calls are TRBV10-3 and TRBJ1-4; D perhaps matches TRBD1 (6 bases). This CDR3 has 15 amino acids. Trimming cost V 3 bases and J 2 bases, with 10 bases left between them. Germline V lookup: CDR1 ENHRY, CDR2 SYGVKD. The CDR3 sequence is CAISEQGKTNEKLFF. Written as DNA, the CDR3 is TGTGCCATCAGTGAACAGGGAAAGACTAATGAAAAACTGTTTTTT.

This clone occurred once. The gene calls are TRBV18 and TRBJ1-2; TRBD1 is a possible D gene (6 bases). This CDR3 is built from 14 residues. V dropped 3 bases and J dropped 3 bases, with 11 bases sitting between them. CDR1 is KGHSH, CDR2 LQKENI, per germline. The CDR3 bases are TGTGCCAGCTCACCTGAGGGGGGATACTATGGCTACACCTTC. Its protein product is CASSPEGGYYGYTF.

This clone has a single count. The chain links TRBV7-2 to TRBJ2-2, with TRBD1 as a possible D gene (7 bases). The CDR3 has 17 amino acids. Germline lookup yields CDR1 SGHTA and CDR2 FQGNSA. Between the trimmed V and J ends, which lost 0 bases and 0 bases, there was a span of 11 bases. CDR3: CASSLASRGANTGELFF. DNA for the CDR3: TGTGCCAGCAGCTTAGCCAGCAGGGGGGCGAACACCGGGGAGCTGTTTTTT.